The TCR beta chain described here comes from a study of siplizumab effects on memory and regulatory T cells. With 1 base removed from V and 8 bases from J, the gap between germline ends came to 20 bases. This CDR3 has 16 residues. Germline V gene data show CDR1 as SEHNR and CDR2 as FQNEAQ (reference sequence). As regards this clone: Its target is not known.

General study results and limits: For siplizumab cultures, the suppressive function of their proliferating Tregs was not confirmed. Memory T cells appeared less diverse than naive cells, which seemed to contribute substantially to alloresponse.

Only in-frame clones appear in the TCRdb table, and some are missing; sequencing was by immunoSEQ multiplex PCR. The table has some 100,000 clones, 93% seen once. The gene calls are TRBV7-9 and TRBJ1-2; D might be TRBD1 (5 bases). This receptor was identified in a human donor in good health. Specimen: CD8+ T cells sorted from blood. CDR3 nucleotide sequence: TGTGCCAGCAGCTTAGATTTATCGGCAGGGATGGTGGGCTACACCTTC. Translated: CASSLDLSAGMVGYTF.